These T cell receptor beta chains were read from a single sample in a study of neurological immune-mediated disorders. TCRdb passed the 5' RACE reads through MiXCR, listing each CDR3 protein once. The sample carries 65,000 to 85,000 distinct CDR3 sequences, 2.5% to 4% recorded once. Material: PBMCs. These receptors were taken from a woman aged 45-65 years with multiple sclerosis. CDR3s include the opening cysteine and the closing phenylalanine or tryptophan. The D gene is left open where the match is weak. Size is stated for part of the rows, as once, few or many counts, or as a class when the clone is expanded.

d_call	v_call	j_call	clone_size	cdr3_nt	cdr3_aa
TRBD1	TRBV20-1	TRBJ2-7	many	TGCAGTGCTAGAGCGGAGGACAGGGGGGACGCCTACGAGCAGTACTTC	CSARAEDRGDAYEQYF
TRBD1	TRBV4-1	TRBJ2-7	many	TGCGCCAGCAGCCAAAAGGGGACAGGGGGCGAGCAGTACTTC	CASSQKGTGGEQYF
TRBD1	TRBV20-1	TRBJ2-1	many	TGCAGTGCAAGAACCGGGACAGGGAACAATGAGCAGTTCTTC	CSARTGTGNNEQFF
.	TRBV20-1	TRBJ2-3	many	TGCAGTGCTAGGAGCCCGGGCACAGATACGCAGTATTTT	CSARSPGTDTQYF
.	TRBV5-1	TRBJ1-1	many	TGCGCCAGCAGCAGTACAGGGTCCACTGAAGCTTTCTTT	CASSSTGSTEAFF
.	TRBV7-2	TRBJ1-5	many	TGTGCCAGCAGCCCGACGGTACTTAGCAATCAGCCCCAGCATTTT	CASSPTVLSNQPQHF
TRBD1	TRBV6-5	TRBJ1-2	many	TGTGCCAGCAGCGACGGACAGGGCTATGGCTACACCTTC	CASSDGQGYGYTF
.	TRBV7-2	TRBJ2-2	many	TGTGCCAGCAGCTTACGAACGGGAGAGGGGATCGGGGAGCTGTTTTTT	CASSLRTGEGIGELFF
.	TRBV5-1	TRBJ2-5	many	TGCGCCAGCAGCTTGGGTTTAGAGACCCAGTACTTC	CASSLGLETQYF
.	TRBV6-2/TRBV6-3	TRBJ1-1	many	TGTGCCAGCAGTTTTCCCCTGTTTTCGAACACTGAAGCTTTCTTT	CASSFPLFSNTEAFF
TRBD2	TRBV6-2/TRBV6-3	TRBJ2-1	many	TGTGCCAGCAGTTACCCGAGCGGGAGTCTCGACAATGAGCAGTTCTTC	CASSYPSGSLDNEQFF
.	TRBV7-2	TRBJ2-2	many	TGTGCCAGCAGCTTAAGACGGGGCGGGGAGCTGTTTTTT	CASSLRRGGELFF
.	TRBV15	TRBJ1-4	many	TGTGCCACCAGCGGAAAACAGGGTGGTGATGAAAAACTGTTTTTT	CATSGKQGGDEKLFF
.	TRBV5-5	TRBJ1-1	.	TGTGCCAGCAGCCCCCGTGGACCGACCGTACCTGAAGCTTTCTTT	CASSPRGPTVPEAFF
.	TRBV4-2	TRBJ2-3	many	TGTGCCAGCAGCCAAGGGACAGCTACTAGCACAGATACGCAGTATTTT	CASSQGTATSTDTQYF
TRBD1	TRBV5-1	TRBJ2-6	many	TGCGCCAGGGGTCCGGGACAGTACAACGTCCTGACTTTC	CARGPGQYNVLTF
.	TRBV5-1	TRBJ2-1	many	TGCGCCAGCAGCTTGGCCGCTAGCCCGTCCTCCTACAATGAGCAGTTCTTC	CASSLAASPSSYNEQFF
TRBD2	TRBV4-2	TRBJ2-1	few	TGTGCCAGCAGCCAAGATGGACGGACTAGTACCTACAATGAGCAGTTCTTC	CASSQDGRTSTYNEQFF
TRBD1	TRBV5-1	TRBJ1-1	many	TGCGCCAGCAGTTTTACAGGGGGGCGGACTGAAGCTTTCTTT	CASSFTGGRTEAFF
.	TRBV5-1	TRBJ1-1	many	TGCGCCAGCAGCTTGGAGGGGCGCACTGAAGCTTTCTTT	CASSLEGRTEAFF
.	TRBV6-6	TRBJ2-7	many	TGTGCCAGCAGTTACTCCCCGGGGGAGCAGTACTTC	CASSYSPGEQYF
.	TRBV7-2	TRBJ1-5	many	TGTGCCAGCAGCTTATCCCCCCAAGGACAGCCCCAGCATTTT	CASSLSPQGQPQHF
TRBD2	TRBV29-1	TRBJ2-1	many	TGCAGCGACATTAGCGGGAGGTCATACAATGAGCAGTTCTTC	CSDISGRSYNEQFF
.	TRBV12-3/TRBV12-4	TRBJ1-3	many	TGTGCCAGCAGCTTTACAGGCGCTGGAAACACCATATATTTT	CASSFTGAGNTIYF
.	TRBV7-4	TRBJ1-5	many	TGTGCCAGCAGCTCCCCCTCAGGGGCAGGGCAGCCCCAGCATTTT	CASSSPSGAGQPQHF
.	TRBV5-6	TRBJ1-1	many	TGTGCCAGCAGCTGGTCCGACAGGCTAAACACTGAAGCTTTCTTT	CASSWSDRLNTEAFF
.	TRBV6-2/TRBV6-3	TRBJ2-1	many	TGTGCCAGCGACAGTCTAGGGTACAATGAGCAGTTCTTC	CASDSLGYNEQFF
TRBD1	TRBV6-4	TRBJ2-1	many	TGTGCCAGCAGCCCTGGACAGGGGCGCTACAATGAGCAGTTCTTC	CASSPGQGRYNEQFF
TRBD1	TRBV20-1	TRBJ1-6	many	TGCAGTGCTAGAGGGACAGGGCAATATAATTCACCCCTCCACTTT	CSARGTGQYNSPLHF
.	TRBV5-1	TRBJ2-1	many	TGCGCCAGCAGCTTGGCGAGGAACAATGAGCAGTTCTTC	CASSLARNNEQFF
TRBD1	TRBV12-3/TRBV12-4	TRBJ1-1	many	TGTGCCAGCAGGGAGCAGGGGGCCACTGAAGCTTTCTTT	CASREQGATEAFF
.	TRBV18	TRBJ2-5	many	TGTGCCAGCTCACGCGCAGAACAAGAGACCCAGTACTTC	CASSRAEQETQYF
TRBD1	TRBV14	TRBJ2-1	many	TGTGCCAGCAGCCAAGATTGGACAGGGAGCGGTCATGAGCAGTTCTTC	CASSQDWTGSGHEQFF
.	TRBV29-1	TRBJ1-1	many	TGCAGCGCTTGGACTACCATGAACACTGAAGCTTTCTTT	CSAWTTMNTEAFF
TRBD1	TRBV5-1	TRBJ2-5	many	TGCGCCAGCAGCCCGGGACAGGGCGAGACCCAGTACTTC	CASSPGQGETQYF
.	TRBV7-2	TRBJ2-3	many	TGTGCCAGCAGCACCTATTCGGATACGCAGTATTTT	CASSTYSDTQYF
.	TRBV3-1	TRBJ2-3	many	TGTGCCAGCAGCCAAAGAGGGACAGATACGCAGTATTTT	CASSQRGTDTQYF
.	TRBV6-2/TRBV6-3	TRBJ2-1	.	TGTGCCAGCAGTTACACAGGACCGCAGTTCTTC	CASSYTGPQFF
.	TRBV28	TRBJ2-5	many	TGTGCCAGCAGTTTAGGGGGACACCAAGAGACCCAGTACTTC	CASSLGGHQETQYF
TRBD2	TRBV10-3	TRBJ2-1	many	TGTGCCATCAGCGCGGGAGGTGGAGTTTCCTCCTACAATGAGCAGTTCTTC	CAISAGGGVSSYNEQFF
.	TRBV9	TRBJ2-5	many	TGTGCCAGCAGCGTAGGGGAATTCGAACAAGAGACCCAGTACTTC	CASSVGEFEQETQYF
.	TRBV20-1	TRBJ2-1	many	TGCAGTGCTAGAGATCTGCGGGGGCAGGCCTACAATGAGCAGTTCTTC	CSARDLRGQAYNEQFF
TRBD2	TRBV20-1	TRBJ2-7	many	TGCAGTGCTAGAGAACCTTTAGCGGGAGGATACGAGCAGTACTTC	CSAREPLAGGYEQYF
.	TRBV11-1	TRBJ2-1	many	TGTGCCAGCAGCTTAGGACGGAGCGGTAGCTCCTACAATGAGCAGTTCTTC	CASSLGRSGSSYNEQFF
.	TRBV20-1	TRBJ1-1	many	TGCAGTGCTATTTCTCAGCGGGATGGACATGGAGCTTTCTTT	CSAISQRDGHGAFF
.	TRBV6-5	TRBJ1-1	many	TGTGCCAGCAGTTACTCGGGGTCGACTGAAGCTTTCTTT	CASSYSGSTEAFF
.	TRBV7-2	TRBJ2-4	many	TGTGCCAGCAGCCACTTCGTGGGGGGCGGCGGTATGAAAAACATTCAGTACTTC	CASSHFVGGGGMKNIQYF
.	TRBV29-1	TRBJ1-4	many	TGCAGCGTTTATACCTTGGAAAAACTGTTTTTT	CSVYTLEKLFF
.	TRBV28	TRBJ1-2	many	TGTGCCAGCAGTAGACTTCGACAGTTCCCATATGGCTACACCTTC	CASSRLRQFPYGYTF
TRBD1	TRBV7-6	TRBJ2-4	.	TGTGCCAGCAGCTTAGCTGAGGACAGGGAGCAGTACTTC	CASSLAEDREQYF
TRBD2	TRBV5-1	TRBJ2-5	many	TGCGCCAGCGGGTCCGGGACTAGCGAGCAAGAGACCCAGTACTTC	CASGSGTSEQETQYF